Reported below is one T cell receptor (beta chain). The CDR3 is 13 residues long. Germline V gene data show CDR1 as MDHEN and CDR2 as SYDVKM. Trimming left V 5 bases short and J 5 bases short, with 12 bases between. This specimen belongs to a study of T-cell reconstitution after alpha-beta-depleted transplantation in children. Construction of the TCRbeta library involved unique molecular identifiers. Each CDR3 protein is one row after TCRdb ran MiXCR on the PCR reads. Among 450,000 to 600,000 distinct CDR3 sequences listed, around a third were seen once. This TCR was sampled from a human donor who donated a stem cell graft to a child with aplastic anemia. This sample comprised PBMCs from the stem cell graft donor, obtained from the stem cell graft. J is TRBJ2-5 and V is TRBV28; D might be TRBD1 (6 bases). CDR3 sequence reads: CASSRTGRETQYF. The CDR3 nucleotides read TGTGCCAGCAGTCGAACAGGGCGGGAGACCCAGTACTTC.